This TCR beta chain derives from a study of early T cells in non-severe SARS-CoV-2 infection. This clonotype occurred a few times. Molecules of cDNA were individually given unique molecular identifiers that were attached to them. Each CDR3 protein is one row after TCRdb ran MiXCR on the 5' RACE reads. Among roughly 28,000 distinct CDR3 sequences listed, around 4.5% were seen once. This CDR3 spans 17 amino acids. Germline CDR1 is LGHDT and CDR2 is YNNKEL (reference sequence). Trimming at V came to 1 base and at J to 2 bases, leaving 9 bases not matched to a gene. This TCR came from an adult who was a healthcare worker with PCR-confirmed SARS-CoV-2 infection or an uninfected control (not recorded which). The sample was whole blood. The rearrangement joins TRBV3-1 to TRBJ1-1; TRBD1 matches at 8 bases. This CDR3 is CASSQGAMGQVNTEAFF. CDR3 DNA: TGTGCCAGCAGCCAAGGGGCGATGGGACAGGTTAACACTGAAGCTTTCTTT.